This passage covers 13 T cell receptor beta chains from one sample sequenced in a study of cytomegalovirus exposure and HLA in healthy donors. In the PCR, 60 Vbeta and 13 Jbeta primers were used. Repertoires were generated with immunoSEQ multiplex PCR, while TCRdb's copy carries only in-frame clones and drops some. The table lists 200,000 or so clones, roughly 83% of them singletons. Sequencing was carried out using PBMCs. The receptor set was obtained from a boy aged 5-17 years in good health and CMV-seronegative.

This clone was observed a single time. CDR3 DNA sequence: TGTGCCAGCAGCCAAGGAGGGAAGGATGAGCAGTTCTTC. Translating gives CASSQGGKDEQFF. The V gene is TRBV4-2, the J gene TRBJ2-1; a possible D gene is TRBD2 (5 bases). The CDR3 loop spans 13 amino acids. Looked up from germline, CDR1 is LGHNA and CDR2 is YNFKEQ. V dropped 1 base and J dropped 8 bases, with 9 bases sitting between them.

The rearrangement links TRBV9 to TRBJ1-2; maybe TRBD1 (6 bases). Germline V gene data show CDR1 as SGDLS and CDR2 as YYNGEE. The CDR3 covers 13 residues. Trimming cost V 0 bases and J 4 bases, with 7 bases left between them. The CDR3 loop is CASSVEDSYGYTF. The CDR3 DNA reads TGTGCCAGCAGCGTAGAGGACAGCTATGGCTACACCTTC.

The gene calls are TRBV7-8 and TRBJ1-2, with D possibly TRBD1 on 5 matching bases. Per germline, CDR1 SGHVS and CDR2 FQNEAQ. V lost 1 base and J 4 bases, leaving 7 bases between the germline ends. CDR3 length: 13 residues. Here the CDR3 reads CASSLGQGYGYTF. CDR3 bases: TGTGCCAGCAGCTTAGGTCAGGGCTATGGCTACACCTTC.

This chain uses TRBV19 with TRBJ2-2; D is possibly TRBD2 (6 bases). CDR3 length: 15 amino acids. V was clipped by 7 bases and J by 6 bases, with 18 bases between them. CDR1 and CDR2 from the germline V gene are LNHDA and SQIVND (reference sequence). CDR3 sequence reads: CASTNDRRAAGELFF. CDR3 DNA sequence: TGTGCCAGTACCAATGACCGGAGGGCCGCCGGGGAGCTGTTTTTT.

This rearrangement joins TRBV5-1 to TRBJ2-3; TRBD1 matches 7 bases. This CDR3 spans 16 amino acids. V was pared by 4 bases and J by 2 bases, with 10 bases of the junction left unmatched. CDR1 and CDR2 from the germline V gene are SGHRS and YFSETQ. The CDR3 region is CASSADRTGLTDTQYF. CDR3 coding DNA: TGCGCCAGCAGCGCTGACCGGACAGGACTCACAGATACGCAGTATTTT.

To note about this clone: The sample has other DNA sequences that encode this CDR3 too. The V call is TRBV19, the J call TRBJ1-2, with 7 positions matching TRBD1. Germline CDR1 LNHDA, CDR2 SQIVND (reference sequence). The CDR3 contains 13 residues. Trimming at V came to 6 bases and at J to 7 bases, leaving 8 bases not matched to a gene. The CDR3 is CASRPDRNIGYTF. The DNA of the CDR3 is TGTGCCAGTAGACCGGACAGGAATATTGGCTACACCTTC.

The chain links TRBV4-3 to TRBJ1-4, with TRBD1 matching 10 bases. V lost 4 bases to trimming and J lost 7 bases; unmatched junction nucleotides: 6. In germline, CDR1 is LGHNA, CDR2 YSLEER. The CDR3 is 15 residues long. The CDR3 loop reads CASSLQTGGGEKLFF. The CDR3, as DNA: TGCGCCAGCAGCCTCCAGACAGGGGGCGGTGAAAAACTGTTTTTT.

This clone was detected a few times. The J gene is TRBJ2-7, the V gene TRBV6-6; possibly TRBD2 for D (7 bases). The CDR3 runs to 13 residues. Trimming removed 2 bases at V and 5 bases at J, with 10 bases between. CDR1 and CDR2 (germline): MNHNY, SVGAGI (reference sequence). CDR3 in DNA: TGTGCCAGCAGTTACGGGGGGGCAGACGAGCAGTACTTC. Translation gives CASSYGGADEQYF.

The CDR3 loop reads CASSANVLSGNTIYF. CDR3 DNA sequence: TGTGCCAGCAGCGCTAACGTTCTCTCTGGAAACACCATATATTTT. The chain has TRBV9 and TRBJ1-3; D is ambiguous. Germline CDR1 and CDR2: SGDLS and YYNGEE. The CDR3 has 15 amino acids. V gave up 3 bases and J gave up 0 bases, with 10 bases separating them.

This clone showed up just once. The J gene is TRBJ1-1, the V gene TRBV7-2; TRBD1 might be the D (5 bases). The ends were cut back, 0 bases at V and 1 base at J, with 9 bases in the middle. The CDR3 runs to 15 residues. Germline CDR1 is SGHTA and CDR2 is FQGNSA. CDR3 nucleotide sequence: TGTGCCAGCAGCTTAGCCCCCACAGGGAACACTGAAGCTTTCTTT. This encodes CASSLAPTGNTEAFF.

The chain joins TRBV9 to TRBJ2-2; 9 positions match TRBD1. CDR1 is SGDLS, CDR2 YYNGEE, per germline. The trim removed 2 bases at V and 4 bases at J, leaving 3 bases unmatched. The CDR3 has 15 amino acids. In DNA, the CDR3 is TGTGCCAGCAGCGTGGGACAGGGCGCCACCGGGGAGCTGTTTTTT. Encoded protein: CASSVGQGATGELFF.

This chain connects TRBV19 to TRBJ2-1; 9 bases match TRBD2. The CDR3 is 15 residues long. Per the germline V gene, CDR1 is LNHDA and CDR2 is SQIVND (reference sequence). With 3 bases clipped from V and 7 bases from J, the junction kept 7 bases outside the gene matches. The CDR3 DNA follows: TGTGCCAGTAGTATGGTGGCGGGGGGGCTTAATGAGCAGTTCTTC. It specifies CASSMVAGGLNEQFF.

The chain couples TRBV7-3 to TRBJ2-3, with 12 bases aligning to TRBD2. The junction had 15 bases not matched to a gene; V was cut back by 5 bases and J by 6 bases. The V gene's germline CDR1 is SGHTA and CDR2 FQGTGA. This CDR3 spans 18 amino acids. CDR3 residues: CASSPSPRLAGEGDTQYF. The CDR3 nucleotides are TGTGCCAGCAGCCCCAGCCCCAGACTAGCGGGGGAAGGGGATACGCAGTATTTT.